This TCR beta chain was observed in a study of OX40 agonist ivuxolimab in advanced cancers. Study as a whole: Patients' therapy was ivuxolimab, an antibody that acts as an agonist of OX40 (CD134). Findings of the study overall: Low normalized T-cell clonal expansion also characterized some of the nonresponders.

Of note for this clone: Its specificity is unknown.

The CDR3 totals 14 residues. Per the germline V gene, CDR1 is MNHEY and CDR2 is SMNVEV (reference sequence). Unmatched junction bases numbered 4, after V lost 4 bases and J lost 8 bases. Samples of blood were obtained at baseline, on cycle 4 day 1, and on cycle 7 day 1. Libraries were prepared by immunoSEQ multiplex PCR; TCRdb keeps only in-frame clonotypes and omits some of them. The table has around 84,000 clones, approximately 89% seen once. The rearrangement joins TRBV27 to TRBJ2-3; TRBD1 matches 12 bases. The TCR sequence derives from an adult with an advanced solid tumor such as melanoma, head and neck, liver or kidney cancer. The source material was CD4+ or CD8+ T cells sorted from blood, sampled in a trial of the OX40 agonist ivuxolimab. CDR3 nucleotide sequence: TGTGCCAGCAGTTGGGACAGGGGGCGAGGTACGCAGTATTTT. Translated: CASSWDRGRGTQYF.